This T cell receptor (beta chain) derives from a study of monozygotic twins with cystic fibrosis. The CDR3 consists of 17 residues. Losses at the gene ends were 2 bases for V and 6 bases for J; bases not matched to a gene: 12. Looked up from germline, CDR1 is SGHVS and CDR2 is FQNEAQ. Some clones are missing from TCRdb's copy, which holds only in-frame ones; the method was immunoSEQ multiplex PCR. The table records 25,000 to 35,000 clones, around four fifths of them present only once. Study observations and caveats: Unrelated CF individuals shared fewer identical clonotypes than monozygotic CF twins. The repertoire was suggested to be naive-dominated, clonality median about 0.009.

Details on this clone: Antigen specificity is unknown.

The gene calls are TRBV7-8 and TRBJ2-2; TRBD2 agrees at 7 bases. Source material: blood. This TCR was recovered from a girl aged 2-15 years with cystic fibrosis. The CDR3 region is CASSLPSGTTRAGELFF. The CDR3 DNA is TGTGCCAGCAGCTTACCTAGCGGCACCACTCGAGCCGGGGAGCTGTTTTTT.